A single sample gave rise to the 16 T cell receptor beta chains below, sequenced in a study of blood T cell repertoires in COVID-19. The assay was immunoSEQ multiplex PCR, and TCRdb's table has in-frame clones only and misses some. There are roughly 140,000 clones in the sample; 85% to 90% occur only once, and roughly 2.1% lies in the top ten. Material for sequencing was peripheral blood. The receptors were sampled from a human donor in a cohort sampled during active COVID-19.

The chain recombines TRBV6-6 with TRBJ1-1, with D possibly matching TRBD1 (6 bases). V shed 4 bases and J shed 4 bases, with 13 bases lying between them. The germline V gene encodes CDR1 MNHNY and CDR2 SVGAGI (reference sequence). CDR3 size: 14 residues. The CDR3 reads CASSLGGGPTEAFF. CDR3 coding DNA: TGTGCCAGCAGTTTAGGGGGGGGGCCCACTGAAGCTTTCTTT.

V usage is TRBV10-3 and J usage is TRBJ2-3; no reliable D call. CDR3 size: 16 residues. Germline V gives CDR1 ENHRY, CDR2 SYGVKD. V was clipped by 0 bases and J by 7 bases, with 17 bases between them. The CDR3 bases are TGTGCCATCAGTGAGTCGTCCCTTCGGGTTTTTAATACGCAGTATTTT. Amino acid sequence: CAISESSLRVFNTQYF.

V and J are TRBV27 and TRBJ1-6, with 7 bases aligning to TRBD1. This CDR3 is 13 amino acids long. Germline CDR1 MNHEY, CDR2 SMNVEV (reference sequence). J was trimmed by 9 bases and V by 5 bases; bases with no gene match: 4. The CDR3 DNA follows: TGTGCCAGCAGTCCGACAGGGCGTTCACCCCTCCACTTT. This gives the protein CASSPTGRSPLHF.

The CDR3 region has the DNA TGTGCCAGTAGTCAAGGGACAGGGGGAGTAGCGGTCGCTGGCTACACCTTC. It translates to CASSQGTGGVAVAGYTF. The chain joins TRBV19 to TRBJ1-2; 11 nucleotides match TRBD1. CDR1 and CDR2 from the germline V gene are LNHDA and SQIVND (reference sequence). CDR3 size: 17 residues. The trim removed 5 bases at V and 7 bases at J, leaving 15 bases unmatched. Full variable domain (rest looked up from reference TRBV19 and TRBJ1-2): DGGITQSPKYLFRKEGQNVTLSCEQNLNHDAMYWYRQDPGQGLRLIYYSQIVNDFQKGDIAEGYSVSREKKESFPLTVTSAQKNPTAFYLCASSQGTGGVAVAGYTFGSGTRLTVV.

CDR3 sequence (DNA): TGCGCCAGCAGCGCAGCGGGGGCGGCCCAGTACTTC. Residues: CASSAAGAAQYF. This chain uses TRBV5-1 with TRBJ2-5; 8 positions agree with TRBD2. Looked up from germline, CDR1 is SGHRS and CDR2 is YFSETQ. V gave up 4 bases and J gave up 9 bases; unmatched junction bases: 5. The CDR3 is 12 residues long.

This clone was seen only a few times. CDR3 coding DNA: TGTGCCAGCGCGGTTGGTCAGCCCCAGCATTTT. As protein: CASAVGQPQHF. This chain uses TRBV28 with TRBJ1-5; no clear D. CDR1 is MDHEN and CDR2 is SYDVKM in the germline V gene. CDR3 length: 11 amino acids. Trimming removed 8 bases from V and 6 bases from J, with 8 bases in between. Drawing the rest from reference TRBV28 and TRBJ1-5, the complete variable domain is DVKVTQSSRYLVKRTGEKVFLECVQDMDHENMFWYRQDPGLGLRLIYFSYDVKMKEKGDIPEGYSVSREKKERFSLILESASTNQTSMYLCASAVGQPQHFGDGTRLSIL.

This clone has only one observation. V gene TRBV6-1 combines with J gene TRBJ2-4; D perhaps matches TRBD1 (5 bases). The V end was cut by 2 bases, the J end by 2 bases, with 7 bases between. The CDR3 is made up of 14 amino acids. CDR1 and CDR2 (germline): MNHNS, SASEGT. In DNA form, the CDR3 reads TGTGCCAGCAGTGAACAGGGTTCCAAAAACATTCAGTACTTC. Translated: CASSEQGSKNIQYF.

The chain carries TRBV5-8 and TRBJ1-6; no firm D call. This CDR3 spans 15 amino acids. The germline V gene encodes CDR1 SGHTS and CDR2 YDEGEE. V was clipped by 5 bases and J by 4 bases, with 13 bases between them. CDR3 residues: CASRRAGQYNSPLHF. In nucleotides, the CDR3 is TGTGCCAGCAGGCGGGCAGGTCAATATAATTCACCCCTCCACTTT.

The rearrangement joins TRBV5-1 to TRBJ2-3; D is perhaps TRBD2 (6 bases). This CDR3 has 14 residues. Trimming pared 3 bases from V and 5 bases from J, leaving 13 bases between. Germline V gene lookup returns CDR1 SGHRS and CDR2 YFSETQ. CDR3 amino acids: CASSSRDGGDTQYF. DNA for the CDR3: TGCGCCAGCAGCTCACGGGACGGGGGAGATACGCAGTATTTT.

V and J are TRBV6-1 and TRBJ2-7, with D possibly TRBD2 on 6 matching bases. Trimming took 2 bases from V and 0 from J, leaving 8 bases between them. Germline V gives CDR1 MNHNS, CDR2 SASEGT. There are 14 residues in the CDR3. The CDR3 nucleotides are TGTGCCAGCAGTGAATGGGAGGACTCCTACGAGCAGTACTTC. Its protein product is CASSEWEDSYEQYF.

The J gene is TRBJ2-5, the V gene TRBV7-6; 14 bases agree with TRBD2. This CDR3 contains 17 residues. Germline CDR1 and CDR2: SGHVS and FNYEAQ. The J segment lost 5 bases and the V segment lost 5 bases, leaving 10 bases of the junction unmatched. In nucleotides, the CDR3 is TGTGCCAGCAGCCCTAGACTAGCGGGGGGGCCTGAGGAGACCCAGTACTTC. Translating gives CASSPRLAGGPEETQYF. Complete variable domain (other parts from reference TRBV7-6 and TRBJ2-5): GAGVSQSPRYKVTKRGQDVALRCDPISGHVSLYWYRQALGQGPEFLTYFNYEAQQDKSGLPNDRFSAERPEGSISTLTIQRTEQRDSAMYRCASSPRLAGGPEETQYFGPGTRLLVL.

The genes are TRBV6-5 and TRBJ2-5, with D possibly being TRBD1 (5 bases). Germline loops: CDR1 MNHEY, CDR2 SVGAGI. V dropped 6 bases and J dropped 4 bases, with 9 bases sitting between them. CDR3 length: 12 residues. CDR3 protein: CASSPQGETQYF. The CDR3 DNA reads TGTGCCAGCAGCCCCCAGGGAGAGACCCAGTACTTC.

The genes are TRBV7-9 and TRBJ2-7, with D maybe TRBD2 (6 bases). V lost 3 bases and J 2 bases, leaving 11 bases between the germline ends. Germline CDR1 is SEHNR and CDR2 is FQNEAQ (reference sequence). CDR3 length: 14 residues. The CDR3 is CASSFGGGAYEQYF. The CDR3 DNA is TGTGCCAGCAGCTTTGGGGGAGGAGCCTACGAGCAGTACTTC.

This chain's CDR3 is CAWSRAGGTRYTDTQYF. In DNA form, the CDR3 reads TGTGCCTGGAGTCGGGCGGGGGGAACTAGATACACAGATACGCAGTATTTT. The chain couples TRBV30 to TRBJ2-3, with 8 bases matching TRBD2. The CDR3 runs 17 residues. Germline lookup yields CDR1 GTSNPN and CDR2 SVGIG (reference sequence). V shed 2 bases, J shed 2 bases, and the junction held 12 bases outside the gene matches.

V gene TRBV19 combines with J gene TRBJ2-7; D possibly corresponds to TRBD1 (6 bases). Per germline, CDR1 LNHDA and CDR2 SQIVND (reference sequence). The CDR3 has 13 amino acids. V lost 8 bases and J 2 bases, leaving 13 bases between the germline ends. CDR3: CASSNRVTYEQYF. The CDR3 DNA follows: TGTGCCAGTTCGAACAGGGTCACCTACGAGCAGTACTTC.

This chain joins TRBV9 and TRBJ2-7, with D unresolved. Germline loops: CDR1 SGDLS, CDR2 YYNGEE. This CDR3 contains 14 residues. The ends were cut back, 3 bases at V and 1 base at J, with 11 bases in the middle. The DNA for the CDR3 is TGTGCCAGCAGCGCGCTAGGTACATCCTACGAGCAGTACTTC. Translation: CASSALGTSYEQYF.